One sample yielded the 20 T cell receptor beta chains listed below, sequenced in a study of spatial heterogeneity in lung cancer. Each CDR3 protein gets one entry after TCRdb re-called the 5' RACE reads with MiXCR. The profile shows under 14,000 distinct CDR3 sequences, about 6.5% of them singletons. The time point was: sample taken at primary tumor resection. Sequenced material: PBMCs, taken at surgery. The receptor set was obtained from a male donor with early-stage non-small cell lung cancer.

There are many counts of this clonotype. The chain couples TRBV20-1 to TRBJ1-2; possibly TRBD1 for D (5 bases). Germline values: CDR1 DFQATT, CDR2 SNEGSKA (reference sequence). Trimming shortened V by 0 bases and J by 4 bases, and 21 bases separated the two germline ends. The length of the CDR3 is 17 residues. CDR3: CSARDRVRGPTGYGYTF. DNA for the CDR3: TGCAGTGCTAGAGATCGGGTGAGGGGACCGACGGGCTATGGCTACACCTTC.

This clonotype has at least ten counts. This chain uses TRBV29-1 with TRBJ1-1; TRBD1 aligns across 10 bases. After removal of 4 bases from V and 6 bases from J, the junction contained 5 bases not matched to a gene. The CDR3 spans 13 residues. Germline V gene sequence: CDR1 SQVTM, CDR2 ANQGSEA. The CDR3 loop is CSVGRDRGAEAFF. DNA for the CDR3: TGCAGCGTTGGGCGGGACAGGGGCGCTGAAGCTTTCTTT.

This clonotype was detected ten times or more. The chain employs TRBV29-1 and TRBJ2-5; 9 bases line up with TRBD1. V lost 7 bases to trimming and J lost 4 bases; unmatched junction nucleotides: 16. Germline V gene sequence: CDR1 SQVTM, CDR2 ANQGSEA. The CDR3 sequence is 16 residues long. The DNA of the CDR3 is TGCAGCGCTGCACGGGGTGGGACAGGGAGAGGAGAGACCCAGTACTTC. Its translation: CSAARGGTGRGETQYF.

This clonotype was detected many times. The chain employs TRBV10-1 and TRBJ2-1, with TRBD2 matching 13 bases. The CDR3 loop spans 17 amino acids. Germline trimming cut 6 bases from V and 4 bases from J; bases unmatched to any gene: 9. Germline V lookup: CDR1 WNHNN, CDR2 SYGVQD (reference sequence). CDR3 nucleotide sequence: TGCGCCAGCAGCCCGGGACTAGCGGGACCTTCGTACAATGAGCAGTTCTTC. This gives the protein CASSPGLAGPSYNEQFF.

This clonotype was recorded many times. V usage is TRBV18 and J usage is TRBJ2-5; D call uncertain. Trimming cost V 0 bases and J 2 bases, with 16 bases left between them. Germline CDR1 KGHSH, CDR2 LQKENI. CDR3 length equals 17 residues. The CDR3 coding sequence is TGTGCCAGCTCACCACCGGATGTCCCACGGTGGCAAGAGACCCAGTACTTC. Protein product: CASSPPDVPRWQETQYF.

This clonotype is medium-sized in the sample. CDR3 amino acids: CASSVASGGTETQYF. CDR3 in DNA: TGCGCCAGCAGTGTGGCTAGCGGGGGGACGGAGACCCAGTACTTC. This chain connects TRBV4-1 to TRBJ2-5, with 11 bases that match TRBD2. V dropped 6 bases and J dropped 5; count of bases not matched to a gene: 8. CDR1 is MGHRA and CDR2 is YSYEKL in the germline V gene. The CDR3 runs 15 residues.

The V call is TRBV12-3 or TRBV12-4, the J call TRBJ1-4; 8 bases match TRBD1. This CDR3 comprises 15 residues. CDR3 region: CADVYVRTGNEKLFF. CDR3 nucleotides: TGTGCAGACGTTTATGTAAGGACAGGGAATGAAAAACTGTTTTTT.

This clonotype was detected only a few times. The chain is built from TRBV4-2 and TRBJ2-4; 7 bases agree with TRBD1. CDR3 size: 14 residues. With V trimmed by 3 bases and J by 5 bases, 4 bases remained unmatched. The germline V gene has CDR1 LGHNA and CDR2 YNFKEQ. CDR3 DNA: TGTGCCAGCAGCCACCACGGGACAGAAAACATTCAGTACTTC. Encoded protein: CASSHHGTENIQYF.

This CDR3 reads CASSFHREETQYF. CDR3 nucleotide sequence: TGCGCCAGCAGCTTCCACAGGGAAGAGACCCAGTACTTC. V usage is TRBV5-1 and J usage is TRBJ2-5; a weak D match, TRBD1 (6 bases). Trimming left V 2 bases short and J 3 bases short, with 8 bases between. The CDR3 is made up of 13 amino acids. Germline CDR1 reads SGHRS; CDR2 reads YFSETQ.

This clonotype has a count of ten or more. This chain connects TRBV7-6 to TRBJ2-1; D ambiguous. V dropped 1 base and J dropped 5 bases, with 9 bases sitting between them. The CDR3 contains 14 residues. CDR1 and CDR2 from the germline V gene are SGHVS and FNYEAQ. The CDR3 nucleotides read TGTGCCAGCAGCTTAGGATTTTCCCACAATGAGCAGTTCTTC. Amino acid sequence: CASSLGFSHNEQFF.

CDR3 DNA sequence: TGTGCCAGCAGCTCGAAGACAGGGTTCGGGATAAATGAGCAGTTCTTC. Amino acid sequence: CASSSKTGFGINEQFF. V and J are TRBV5-5 and TRBJ2-1, with 7 bases identical to TRBD1. Trimming cost V 3 bases and J 7 bases; bases outside gene matches: 13. Looked up from germline, CDR1 is SGHKS and CDR2 is YYEKEE (reference sequence). CDR3 size: 16 residues.

This clonotype was seen at least ten times. The chain recombines TRBV14 with TRBJ2-7; no firm D call. CDR3 length equals 12 residues. The V end was cut by 6 bases, the J end by 9 bases, with 15 bases between. Per the germline V gene, CDR1 is SGHDN and CDR2 is FVKESK. The CDR3 reads CASRNKGFRQYF. Written as DNA, the CDR3 is TGTGCCAGCAGAAATAAAGGGTTTCGGCAGTACTTC. The full variable domain, completed using reference TRBV14 and TRBJ2-7, is EAGVTQFPSHSVIEKGQTVTLRCDPISGHDNLYWYRRVMGKEIKFLLHFVKESKQDESGMPNNRFLAERTGGTYSTLKVQPAELEDSGVYFCASRNKGFRQYFGPGTRLTVT.

Relative to its sample, this clonotype is medium-sized (0.01 to 0.1%). This rearrangement joins TRBV4-3 to TRBJ2-7; D is perhaps TRBD1 (6 bases). This CDR3 comprises 14 residues. V shed 2 bases and J shed 4 bases, with 12 bases lying between them. Germline-derived CDR1 and CDR2 are LGHNA and YSLEER. As DNA, the CDR3 is TGCGCCAGCAGCCAAAATACAGGGATTTACGAGCAGTACTTC. This encodes CASSQNTGIYEQYF.

The rearrangement links TRBV6-6 to TRBJ2-5, with TRBD1 matching over 8 bases. The ends lost 2 bases at V and 5 bases at J; junction bases unmatched: 7. Germline CDR1 reads MNHNY; CDR2 reads SVGAGI (reference sequence). This CDR3 contains 15 residues. CDR3 loop: CASSYHSGGGETQYF. CDR3 bases: TGTGCCAGCAGTTACCACTCAGGGGGCGGTGAGACCCAGTACTTC.

This chain uses TRBV5-5 with TRBJ2-7; D is uncertain. The CDR3 runs 15 residues. V shed 0 bases and J shed 0 bases, with 10 bases lying between them. Germline CDR1 and CDR2: SGHKS and YYEKEE (reference sequence). The CDR3 sequence is CASSLAPGISYEQYF. Here the CDR3 DNA reads TGTGCCAGCAGCTTGGCTCCAGGAATCTCCTACGAGCAGTACTTC.

This clonotype is judged medium-sized (0.01 to 0.1%). This chain uses TRBV4-3 with TRBJ2-7; tentatively, D is TRBD1 (5 bases). Germline V lookup: CDR1 LGHNA, CDR2 YSLEER. The CDR3 runs to 13 residues. V was cut by 0 bases and J by 2 bases, with 5 bases left in between. CDR3 amino acids: CASSQDRAYEQYF. The DNA of the CDR3 is TGCGCCAGCAGCCAAGACAGGGCCTACGAGCAGTACTTC.

The V and J genes are TRBV4-1 and TRBJ2-7, with D possibly being TRBD2 (6 bases). The germline gives CDR1 MGHRA, CDR2 YSYEKL. Trimming left V 3 bases short and J 0 bases short, with 9 bases between. The CDR3 is made up of 14 amino acids. DNA for the CDR3: TGCGCCAGCAGCCAGGGACTTCTCTCCTACGAGCAGTACTTC. Residues: CASSQGLLSYEQYF.

This clonotype came up a few times. The chain uses TRBV5-4 and TRBJ2-5; perhaps TRBD2 as D (5 bases). The CDR3 has 12 amino acids. CDR1 is SGHNT, CDR2 YYREEE, per germline (reference sequence). V was cut by 4 bases and J by 3 bases, with 7 bases left in between. CDR3 nucleotide sequence: TGTGCCAGCAGCGGGAGTGAAGAGACCCAGTACTTC. Translating it yields CASSGSEETQYF.

This clonotype was counted only a few times. The rearrangement links TRBV5-1 to TRBJ2-7; 13 bases match TRBD2. Unmatched junction bases numbered 2, after V lost 3 bases and J lost 2 bases. Germline loops: CDR1 SGHRS, CDR2 YFSETQ. The CDR3 is 15 residues long. The CDR3 nucleotides read TGCGCCAGCAGCTCAGGGACTAGCGGGACCTACGAGCAGTACTTC. Its protein is CASSSGTSGTYEQYF.

This clonotype has more than one count but fewer than ten. The V call is TRBV7-2, the J call TRBJ2-5; D unclear. CDR1 and CDR2 (germline): SGHTA, FQGNSA. Trimming removed 2 bases at V and 4 bases at J, with 17 bases between. The CDR3 extends over 16 amino acids. The chain's CDR3 is CASSLKARLVTETQYF. In DNA, the CDR3 is TGTGCCAGCAGCTTAAAGGCGCGGCTAGTGACAGAGACCCAGTACTTC.